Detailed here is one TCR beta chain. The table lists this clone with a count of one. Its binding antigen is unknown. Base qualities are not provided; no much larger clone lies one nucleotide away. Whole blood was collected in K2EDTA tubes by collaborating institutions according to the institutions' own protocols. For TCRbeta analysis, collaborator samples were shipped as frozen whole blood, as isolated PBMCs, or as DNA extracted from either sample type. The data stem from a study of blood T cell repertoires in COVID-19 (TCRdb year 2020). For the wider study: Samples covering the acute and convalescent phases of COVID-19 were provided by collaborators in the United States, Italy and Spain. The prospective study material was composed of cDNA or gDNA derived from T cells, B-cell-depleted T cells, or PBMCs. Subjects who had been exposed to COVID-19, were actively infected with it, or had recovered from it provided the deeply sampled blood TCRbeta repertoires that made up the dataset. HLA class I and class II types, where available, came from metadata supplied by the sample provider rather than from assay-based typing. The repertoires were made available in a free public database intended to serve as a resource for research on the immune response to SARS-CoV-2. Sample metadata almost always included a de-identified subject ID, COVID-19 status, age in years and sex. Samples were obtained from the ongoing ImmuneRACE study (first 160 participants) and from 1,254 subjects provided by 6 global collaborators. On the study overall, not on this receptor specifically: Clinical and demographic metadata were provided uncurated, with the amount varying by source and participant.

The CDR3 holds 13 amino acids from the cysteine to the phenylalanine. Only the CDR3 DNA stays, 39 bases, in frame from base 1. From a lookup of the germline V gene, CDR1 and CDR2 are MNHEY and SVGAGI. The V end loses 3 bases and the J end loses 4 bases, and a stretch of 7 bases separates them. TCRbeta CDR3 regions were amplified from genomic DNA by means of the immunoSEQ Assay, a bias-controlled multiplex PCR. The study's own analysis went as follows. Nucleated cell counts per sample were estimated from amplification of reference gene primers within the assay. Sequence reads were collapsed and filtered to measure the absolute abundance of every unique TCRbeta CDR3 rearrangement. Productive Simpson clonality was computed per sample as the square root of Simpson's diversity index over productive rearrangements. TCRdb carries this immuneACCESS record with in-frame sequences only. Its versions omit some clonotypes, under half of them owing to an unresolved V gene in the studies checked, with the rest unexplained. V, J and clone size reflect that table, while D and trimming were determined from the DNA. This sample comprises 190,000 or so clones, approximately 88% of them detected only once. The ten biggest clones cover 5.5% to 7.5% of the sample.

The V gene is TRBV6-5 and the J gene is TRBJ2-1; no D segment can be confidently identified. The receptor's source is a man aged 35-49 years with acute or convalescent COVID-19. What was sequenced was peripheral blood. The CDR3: CASSYHGYNEQFF. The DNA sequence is TGTGCCAGCAGTTATCACGGGTACAATGAGCAGTTCTTC.